These 19 T cell receptor beta chains share one sample of origin, sequenced in a study of tumor and adjacent non-tumor tissue in lung cancer. No cell sorting was done before RNA was extracted from the tissue. A modified ARM-PCR protocol with three rounds of nested PCR amplified TCRbeta. Each CDR3 protein is one row after TCRdb ran MiXCR on the multiplex PCR reads. This sample has 81,000 or so distinct CDR3 sequences, with 75% to 90% found just once. The sample comprised lung tumor tissue. All receptors derive from a woman between 50 and 59 years old with non-small cell lung cancer.

In the case of this clonotype: Just one base apart from a much larger clone, this may be a read error. This chain uses TRBV28 with TRBJ2-1, with D maybe TRBD2 (6 bases). Germline lookup yields CDR1 MDHEN and CDR2 SYDVKM. V was cut by 2 bases and J by 5 bases, with 16 bases left in between. This CDR3 region has 16 residues. The CDR3 region has the DNA TGTGCCAGCAGTTTAAAGACTAACGGGAGCCACAATGAGCAGTTCTTC. It specifies CASSLKTNGSHNEQFF. The variable domain in full, completed from reference TRBV28 and TRBJ2-1, reads DVKVTQSSRYLVKRTGEKVFLECVQDMDHENMFWYRQDPGLGLRLIYFSYDVKMKEKGDIPEGYSVSREKKERFSLILESASTNQTSMYLCASSLKTNGSHNEQFFGPGTRLTVL.

As for this clonotype: The junction and the germline gene differ at one end; a read error may be behind it. The chain has TRBV12-3 or TRBV12-4 and TRBJ1-5; possibly TRBD1 for D (6 bases). This CDR3 region has 16 residues. The DNA for the CDR3 is TGTGCCAGCAATACCCTCATCGGGAGGGGGAATCAGCCCCAACATTTT. It specifies CASNTLIGRGNQPQHF.

In regard to this clonotype: This is likely a read error, given that the CDR3 carries no conserved phenylalanine or tryptophan at its end. The rearrangement joins TRBV5-1 to TRBJ2-1; maybe TRBD2 (6 bases). The CDR3 runs to 14 residues. The germline V gene has CDR1 SGHRS and CDR2 YFSETQ. The germline V and J ends were trimmed by 8 bases and 5 bases, with 17 bases remaining between them. CDR3 bases: TGCGCCAGTCGGATCCGGGCTAGCGACAATGAGCAGTTCTTA. Protein sequence: CASRIRASDNEQFL.

A remark on this clonotype: The CDR3 end shows no conserved phenylalanine or tryptophan, and so a read error is likely. This chain uses TRBV11-2 with TRBJ1-5; no reliable D call. The CDR3 loop spans 15 amino acids. Germline-derived CDR1 and CDR2 are SGHAT and FQNNGV. The CDR3 is CAISIAGRGNQPQHS. CDR3 coding DNA: TGTGCCATCAGCATAGCGGGCCGAGGAAATCAGCCCCAGCATTCT.

The rearrangement links TRBV29-1 to TRBJ2-7; TRBD2 agrees at 7 bases. Germline CDR1 and CDR2: SQVTM and ANQGSEA. The length of the CDR3 is 11 residues. CDR3 amino acids: CSATGGYEQYF. The CDR3 region has the DNA TGCAGTGCCACGGGGGGCTACGAGCAGTACTTC.

Of note for this clonotype: A read error may explain this, as a much larger clone is one base away. This CDR3 fails to terminate in the conserved phenylalanine or tryptophan, so it likely reflects a read error. V gene TRBV7-9 combines with J gene TRBJ2-7; D gene ambiguous. CDR3 size: 15 residues. Per germline, CDR1 SEHNR and CDR2 FQNEAQ (reference sequence). V shed 4 bases and J shed 0 bases, with 13 bases lying between them. This chain's CDR3 is CASSSDLESSYEQYL. CDR3 nucleotides: TGTGCCAGCAGCTCGGACCTCGAGAGCTCCTACGAGCAGTACCTC.

Turning to this clonotype: Mismatch with germline at one junction end may stem from a read error. The chain couples TRBV5-4 to TRBJ1-1, with a weak D call TRBD1 (5 bases). Germline V CDR1 and CDR2: SGHNT, YYREEE (reference sequence). This CDR3 has 13 residues. The CDR3 DNA is TGTACCAGCAACTTGTCAGGGAGCACTGAAGCTTTCTTT. Amino acid sequence: CTSNLSGSTEAFF. Looking up the rest from reference TRBV5-4 and TRBJ1-1 gives the full variable domain: ETGVTQSPTHLIKTRGQQVTLRCSSQSGHNTVSWYQQALGQGPQFIFQYYREEENGRGNFPPRFSGLQFPNYSSELNVNALELDDSALYLCTSNLSGSTEAFFGQGTRLTVV.

The chain employs TRBV20-1 and TRBJ2-1, with TRBD2 matching 11 bases. V lost 4 bases and J lost 5; bases outside the gene matches: 16. Looked up from germline, CDR1 is DFQATT and CDR2 is SNEGSKA (reference sequence). The CDR3 covers 18 residues. The CDR3, as DNA: TGCAGTGCTACAGATGGTACTAGCGGGAGAACATGGGACAATGAGCAGTTCTTC. Its translation: CSATDGTSGRTWDNEQFF.

On this clonotype: The junction does not match germline at one end; this may be a read error. The J gene is TRBJ1-6, the V gene TRBV20-1, with TRBD1 as a possible D gene (5 bases). Germline lookup yields CDR1 DFQATT and CDR2 SNEGSKA (reference sequence). There are 20 residues in the CDR3. The CDR3 DNA sequence: TGCAGTACTCGACGGATTGGGGTCGTGTCTCGGGCGGAGCAGGGATCATCCCTCCACTTC. Translated, it gives CSTRRIGVVSRAEQGSSLHF.

For this clonotype: The junction does not match germline at one end; this may be a read error. J is TRBJ1-1 and V is TRBV4-1; tentatively, D is TRBD1 (5 bases). This CDR3 region has 16 residues. Germline CDR1 is MGHRA and CDR2 is YSYEKL. The CDR3 region is CASSQDSYRSNTEAYF. CDR3 DNA: TGCGCCAGCAGCCAAGATAGCTACAGGTCGAACACTGAAGCTTACTTT.

This chain links TRBV20-1 with TRBJ1-6, with 10 bases that match TRBD1. The CDR3 loop spans 13 amino acids. Trimming at V came to 3 bases and at J to 11 bases, leaving 4 bases not matched to a gene. CDR1 DFQATT and CDR2 SNEGSKA come from the germline V gene (reference sequence). This chain's CDR3 is CSARGQGYAPLHF. The CDR3 DNA reads as TGCAGTGCTAGGGGACAGGGGTATGCACCCCTCCACTTT.

With regard to this clonotype: A read error may be the cause here, since a much bigger clone is one base away. The chain has TRBV30 and TRBJ1-5; TRBD1 agrees at 9 bases. There are 17 residues in the CDR3. Losses at the gene ends were 2 bases for V and 0 bases for J; bases not matched to a gene: 8. Germline V lookup: CDR1 GTSNPN, CDR2 SVGIG (reference sequence). DNA for the CDR3: TGTGCCTGGAGTCGGGACAGGGTGAACACTAGCAATCAGCCCCAGCATTTT. Translating it yields CAWSRDRVNTSNQPQHF.

For this clonotype: The germline gene is not matched at one end of the junction; a read error may be the cause. The chain links TRBV6-5 to TRBJ2-2, with a tentative D call TRBD1 (6 bases). This CDR3 has 16 amino acids. Per the germline V gene, CDR1 is MNHEY and CDR2 is SVGAGI. This CDR3 is CAGSYLRTGFTGDLFF. The CDR3 DNA reads as TGTGCCGGCAGTTACCTCCGAACAGGGTTCACCGGGGACCTGTTTTTT.

Comment on this clonotype: An end of the junction does not agree with germline; a read error may underlie this. The chain links TRBV20-1 to TRBJ2-2, with D maybe TRBD2 (5 bases). The length of the CDR3 is 15 residues. Per the germline V gene, CDR1 is DFQATT and CDR2 is SNEGSKA (reference sequence). This CDR3 reads CSATPIGILGAGELF. CDR3 in DNA: TGCAGTGCCACCCCGATTGGGATTCTTGGCGCCGGGGAGCTGTTT.

This clonotype was found a few times. A read error may produce the germline difference seen at one junction end. The chain couples TRBV12-3 or TRBV12-4 to TRBJ1-2; D not resolved. The CDR3 spans 11 residues. CDR3 bases: TGTGCTAGCAGTTTAGGAGATGACTACACCTTC. Encoded protein: CASSLGDDYTF.

As to this clonotype: Its ends do not fully match the called genes, so a read error is possible. This chain's CDR3 is CASSQWGPYRNQPQHF. The CDR3 DNA reads TGTGCCAGCTCACAATGGGGACCGTATAGAAATCAGCCCCAACATTTT. This chain links TRBV18 with TRBJ1-5; TRBD1 might be the D (5 bases). This CDR3 is 16 amino acids long. The germline CDR1 and CDR2 sequences are KGHSH and LQKENI.

Details on this clonotype: This likely comes from a read error, as the CDR3 has no conserved phenylalanine or tryptophan at its end. The chain employs TRBV12-3 or TRBV12-4 and TRBJ2-5; D unclear. The CDR3 has 13 residues. DNA of the CDR3: TGTGCCATCAGTTTATCACCACATGAGACCCAGTACTTA. Protein product: CAISLSPHETQYL.

The rearrangement uses TRBV4-1 and TRBJ2-1, with D possibly being TRBD2 (6 bases). The CDR3 contains 16 residues. In germline, CDR1 is MGHRA, CDR2 YSYEKL. Trimming took 1 base from V and 6 from J, leaving 16 bases between them. As DNA, the CDR3 is TGCGCCAGCAGCCAAGCCTCGTGGGAGGTCGTCAATGAGCAGTTCTTC. Protein: CASSQASWEVVNEQFF.

This rearrangement joins TRBV20-1 to TRBJ2-2; the D gene could be TRBD1 or TRBD2 (6 bases each). Germline V gene sequence: CDR1 DFQATT, CDR2 SNEGSKA (reference sequence). The CDR3 has 16 residues. V lost 4 bases and J lost 12, with 27 bases in between. The CDR3 region is CSAIGPEGGDTGKLFF. The DNA of the CDR3 is TGCAGTGCTATAGGTCCGGAGGGGGGCGACACTGGGAAGCTGTTTTTT.